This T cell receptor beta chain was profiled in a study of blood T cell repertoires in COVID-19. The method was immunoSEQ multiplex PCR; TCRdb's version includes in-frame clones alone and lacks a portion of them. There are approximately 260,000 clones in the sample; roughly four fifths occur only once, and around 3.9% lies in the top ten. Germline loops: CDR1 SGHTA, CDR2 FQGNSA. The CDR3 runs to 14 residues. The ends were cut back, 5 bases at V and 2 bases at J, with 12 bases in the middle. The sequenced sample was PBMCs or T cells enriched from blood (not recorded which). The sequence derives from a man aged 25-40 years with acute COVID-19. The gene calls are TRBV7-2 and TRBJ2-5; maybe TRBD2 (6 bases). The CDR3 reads CASSPGLTQETQYF. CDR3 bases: TGTGCCAGCAGCCCGGGACTTACACAAGAGACCCAGTACTTC.